This note documents a single T cell receptor beta chain sequence. These data belong to a study of blood T cell repertoires in COVID-19. Study background: Samples taken during acute and convalescent COVID-19 were collected in the United States, Italy and Spain.

The length of the CDR3 is 12 residues. Trimming stripped 3 bases from V and 10 bases from J, with 10 bases between. Germline values: CDR1 SGHAT, CDR2 FQDESV (reference sequence). Only in-frame clones appear in the TCRdb table, and some are missing; sequencing was by immunoSEQ multiplex PCR. The data hold roughly 340,000 clones, with roughly 90% observed a single time. The rearrangement joins TRBV11-1 to TRBJ2-1, with a weak D call TRBD1 (5 bases). The receptor was isolated from a woman under 40 with COVID-19, enrolled during active disease. The specimen was peripheral blood. This CDR3 is CASSFWTNEQFF. DNA for the CDR3: TGTGCCAGCAGCTTTTGGACAAACGAGCAGTTCTTC.